Sequencing of this TCR beta chain was carried out in a study of siplizumab effects on memory and regulatory T cells. Germline CDR1 is SGHTA and CDR2 is FQGTGA. There are 16 residues in the CDR3. V was pared by 5 bases and J by 3 bases, with 9 bases of the junction left unmatched. Per sample, 90,000 to 100,000 TCR templates were assayed. Produced via immunoSEQ multiplex PCR; TCRdb's table is partial and in-frame only. The table records roughly 40,000 clones, roughly 90% of them present only once. This chain uses TRBV7-3 with TRBJ2-3; 9 bases agree with TRBD2. This TCR came from a human donor in good health. Sequenced: naive CD4+ T cells sorted from blood. Written as DNA, the CDR3 is TGTGCCAGCAGCCCCTATAGCGGGAGATCAACAGATACGCAGTATTTT. Its protein is CASSPYSGRSTDTQYF.